This T cell receptor beta chain came from a study of blood T cells in healthy people across ages. V was cut by 1 base and J by 11 bases, with 26 bases left in between. Germline loops: CDR1 MGHRA, CDR2 YSYEKL. The CDR3 is 17 residues long. This clonotype appeared a few times. PCR was performed a second time for about 7 to 11 cycles using a sample-barcoded 5' primer and a J-beta primer mix. Each cDNA molecule was tagged by a template-switch adaptor with 12 random nucleotides. All samples gave at least 2.5 million CDR3-containing paired-end reads. TCRdb ran MiXCR on the 5' RACE reads and lists one entry per CDR3 protein. The sample has 850,000 or so distinct CDR3 sequences, roughly 26% seen once; the top ten hold roughly 17%.

This TCR was recovered from a woman aged 80 or over in good health. V and J are TRBV4-1 and TRBJ2-5, with D possibly being TRBD2 (5 bases). The sample consisted of blood. This CDR3 reads CASSQVDIVAYEDEQYF. CDR3 nucleotide sequence: TGCGCCAGCAGCCAAGTTGATATAGTAGCGTATGAGGATGAGCAGTACTTC.